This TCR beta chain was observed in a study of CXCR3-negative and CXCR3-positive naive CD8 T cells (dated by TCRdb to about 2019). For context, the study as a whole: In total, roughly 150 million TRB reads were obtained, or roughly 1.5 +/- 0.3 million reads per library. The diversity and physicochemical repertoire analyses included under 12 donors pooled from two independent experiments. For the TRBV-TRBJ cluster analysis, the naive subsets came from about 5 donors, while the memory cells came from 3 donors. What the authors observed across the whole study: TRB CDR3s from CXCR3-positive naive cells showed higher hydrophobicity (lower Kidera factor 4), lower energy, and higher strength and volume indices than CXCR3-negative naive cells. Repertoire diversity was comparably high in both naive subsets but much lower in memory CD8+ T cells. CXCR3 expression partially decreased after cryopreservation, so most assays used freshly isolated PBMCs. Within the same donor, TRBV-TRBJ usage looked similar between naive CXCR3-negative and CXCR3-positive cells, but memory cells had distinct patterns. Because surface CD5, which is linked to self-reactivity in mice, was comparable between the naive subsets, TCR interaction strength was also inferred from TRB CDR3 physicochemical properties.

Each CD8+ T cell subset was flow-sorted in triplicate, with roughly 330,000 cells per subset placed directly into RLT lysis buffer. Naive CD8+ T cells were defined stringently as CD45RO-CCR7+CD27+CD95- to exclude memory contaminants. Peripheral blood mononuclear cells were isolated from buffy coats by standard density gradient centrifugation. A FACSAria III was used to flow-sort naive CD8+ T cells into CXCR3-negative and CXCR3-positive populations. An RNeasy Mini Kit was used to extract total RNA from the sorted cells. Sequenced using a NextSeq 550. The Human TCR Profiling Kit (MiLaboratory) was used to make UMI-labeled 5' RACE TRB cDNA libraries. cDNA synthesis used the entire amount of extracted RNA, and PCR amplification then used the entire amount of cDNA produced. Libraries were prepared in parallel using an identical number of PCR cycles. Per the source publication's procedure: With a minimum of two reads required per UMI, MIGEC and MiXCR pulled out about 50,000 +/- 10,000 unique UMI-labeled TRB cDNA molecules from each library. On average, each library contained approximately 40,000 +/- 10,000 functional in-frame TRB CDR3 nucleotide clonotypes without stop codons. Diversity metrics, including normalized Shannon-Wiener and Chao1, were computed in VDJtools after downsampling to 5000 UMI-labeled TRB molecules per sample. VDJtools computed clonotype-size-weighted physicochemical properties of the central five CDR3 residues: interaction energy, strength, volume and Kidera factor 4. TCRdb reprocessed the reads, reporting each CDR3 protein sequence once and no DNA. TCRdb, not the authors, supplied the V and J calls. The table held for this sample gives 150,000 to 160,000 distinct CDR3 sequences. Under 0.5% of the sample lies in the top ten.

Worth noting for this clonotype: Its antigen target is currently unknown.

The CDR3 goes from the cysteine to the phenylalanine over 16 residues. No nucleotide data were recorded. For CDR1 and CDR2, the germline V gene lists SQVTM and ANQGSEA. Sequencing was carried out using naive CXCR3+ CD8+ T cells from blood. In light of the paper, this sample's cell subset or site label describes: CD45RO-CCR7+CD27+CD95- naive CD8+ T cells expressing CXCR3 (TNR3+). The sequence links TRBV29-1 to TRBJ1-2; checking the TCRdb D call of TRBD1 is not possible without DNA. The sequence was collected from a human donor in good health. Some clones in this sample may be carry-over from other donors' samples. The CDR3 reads CSVEGGLTGHGYGYTF.